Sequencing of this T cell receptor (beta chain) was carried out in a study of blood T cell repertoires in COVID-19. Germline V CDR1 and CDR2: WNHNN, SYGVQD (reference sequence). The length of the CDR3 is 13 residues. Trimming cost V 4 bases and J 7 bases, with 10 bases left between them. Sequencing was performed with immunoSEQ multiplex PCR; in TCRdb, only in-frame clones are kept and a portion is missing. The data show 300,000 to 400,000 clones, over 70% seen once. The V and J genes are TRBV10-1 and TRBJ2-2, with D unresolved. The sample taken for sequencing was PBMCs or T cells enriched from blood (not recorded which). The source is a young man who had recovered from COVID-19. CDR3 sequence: CASSARGGGELFF. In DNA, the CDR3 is TGCGCCAGCAGTGCTCGCGGCGGCGGGGAGCTGTTTTTT.